The clone carrying this T cell receptor beta chain was seen many times. The antigen remains unidentified. Stated time point: newly diagnosed GD, antithyroid drugs for less than 3 months. The TCR library used RNA extracted from PBMCs. The source of the sample is a study of regulatory T cells in long-lasting Graves disease. Findings and limits, study-wide: Persistent patients shared about 3,000 public clonotypes among themselves. Newly diagnosed patients shared fewer, at under 1,000.

CDR3 length: 13 residues. V lost 7 bases and J lost 6; bases outside the gene matches: 8. Germline CDR1 and CDR2: MNHNS and SASEGT. The authors built TCR beta libraries using iRepertoire HTBI primers and Arm-PCR of CDR3 regions. TCRdb ran MiXCR on the multiplex PCR reads and lists one entry per CDR3 protein. The sample includes more than 400,000 distinct CDR3 sequences, about 17% of them seen just once. The sample was also reused in another study, on T cells in Graves' hyperthyroidism and ophthalmopathy.

Sequenced here: peripheral blood mononuclear cells (PBMCs), sampled at new diagnosis, from a patient treated with antithyroid drugs. The genes are TRBV6-1 and TRBJ1-1; 7 bases are a match to TRBD1. This receptor was taken from a woman younger than 45 with Graves disease. CDR3 bases: TGTGCCAGCACTATAAACAGGGGACCTGAAGCTTTCTTT. This codes for CASTINRGPEAFF.